This TCR beta chain emerged from a study of PD-L1 blockade in urothelial cancer. Overall study: Most patients, twenty-five of 29, were males with bladder-origin cancer.

Generated by immunoSEQ multiplex PCR, the TCRdb table keeps only in-frame clones and is missing some. The sample lists around 79,000 clones, around four fifths occurring once. In this sample, this clone turned up a few times. Per germline, CDR1 SGHRS and CDR2 YFSETQ. V was pared by 3 bases and J by 0 bases, with 11 bases between. The CDR3 has 15 amino acids. The time point is: pretreatment peripheral blood. The sequence was collected from a man aged 40-55 years with urothelial cancer. The chain joins TRBV5-1 to TRBJ2-3; tentative D call: TRBD2 (5 bases). This material consisted of PBMCs, taken around atezolizumab (anti-PD-L1) treatment. CDR3 sequence reads: CASSSPDWSTDTQYF. CDR3 DNA sequence: TGCGCCAGCAGCTCTCCGGACTGGAGCACAGATACGCAGTATTTT.